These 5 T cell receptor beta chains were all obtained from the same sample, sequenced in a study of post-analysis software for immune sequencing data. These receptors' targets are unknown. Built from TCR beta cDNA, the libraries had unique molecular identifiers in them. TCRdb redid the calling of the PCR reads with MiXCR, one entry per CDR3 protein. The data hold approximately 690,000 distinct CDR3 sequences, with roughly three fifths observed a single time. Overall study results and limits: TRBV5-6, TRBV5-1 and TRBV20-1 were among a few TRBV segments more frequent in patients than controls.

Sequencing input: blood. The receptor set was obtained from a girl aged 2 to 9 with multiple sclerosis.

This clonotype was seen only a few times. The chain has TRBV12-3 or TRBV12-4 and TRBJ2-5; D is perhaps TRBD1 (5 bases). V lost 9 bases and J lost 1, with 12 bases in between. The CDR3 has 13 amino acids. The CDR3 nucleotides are TGTGCCAGTTCCTGGCAGGGCCAAGAGACCCAGTACTTC. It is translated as CASSWQGQETQYF.

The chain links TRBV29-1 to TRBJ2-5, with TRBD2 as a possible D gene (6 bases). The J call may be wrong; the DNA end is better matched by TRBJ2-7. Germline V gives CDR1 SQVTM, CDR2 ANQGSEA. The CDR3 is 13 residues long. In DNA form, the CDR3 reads TGCAGCGTTCGTCCGGGGGAAAACTACGAGCAGTACTTC. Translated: CSVRPGENYEQYF.

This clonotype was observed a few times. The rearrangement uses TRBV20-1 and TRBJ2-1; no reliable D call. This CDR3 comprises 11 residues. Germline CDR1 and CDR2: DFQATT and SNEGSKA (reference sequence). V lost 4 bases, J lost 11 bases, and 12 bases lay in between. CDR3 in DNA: TGCAGTGCTATCAACCTGGGGAAGCAGTTCTTC. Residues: CSAINLGKQFF.

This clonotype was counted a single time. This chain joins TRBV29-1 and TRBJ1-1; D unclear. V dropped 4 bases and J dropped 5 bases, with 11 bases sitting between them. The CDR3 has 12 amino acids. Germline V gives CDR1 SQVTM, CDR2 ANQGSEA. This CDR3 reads CSVGPVGTEAFF. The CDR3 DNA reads TGCAGCGTTGGCCCGGTGGGGACTGAAGCTTTCTTT.

The DNA for the CDR3 is TGTGCCAGCAGTCCGTTAGCGGGAGGGCCAGGGAATGAGCAGTTCTTC. This gives the protein CASSPLAGGPGNEQFF. The chain combines TRBV12-3 or TRBV12-4 with TRBJ2-1; 11 bases are shared with TRBD2. The CDR3 length is 16 residues. Losses at the gene ends were 5 bases for V and 7 bases for J; bases not matched to a gene: 10.